This is a list of T cell receptor beta chains from one sample in a study of blood T cells in healthy people across ages. One entry per CDR3 protein, called by TCRdb with MiXCR from the 5' RACE reads. The table has about 1,500,000 distinct CDR3 sequences, about 28% seen once; the top ten hold about 8%. The sequenced material came from blood. Receptors originate from a woman in her 30s in good health. The CDR3 runs from the conserved cysteine through the conserved F or W. The D gene is left open where the match is weak. Some rows have no size entry. The others give once, few or many, or a class for an expanded clone.

j_gene,d_gene,abundance,v_gene,CDR3aa,CDR3nt
TRBJ1-5,.,.,TRBV7-2,CASSLNSYSNQPQHF,TGTGCCAGCAGCTTAAATTCGTATAGCAATCAGCCCCAGCATTTT
TRBJ2-5,.,few,TRBV29-1,CSVDITGFQETQYF,TGCAGCGTTGACATCACTGGGTTCCAAGAGACCCAGTACTTC
TRBJ2-7,.,.,TRBV7-2,CASSLGTSERNEQYF,TGTGCCAGCAGCTTAGGGACATCAGAAAGGAACGAGCAGTACTTC
TRBJ2-2,TRBD2,.,TRBV10-1,CASSAFLAGGGELFF,TGCGCCAGCAGTGCCTTCCTAGCGGGAGGCGGGGAGCTGTTTTTT
TRBJ2-1,TRBD1,many,TRBV29-1,CSAIQGTSSYNEQFF,TGCAGCGCCATACAGGGGACGAGCTCCTACAATGAGCAGTTCTTC
TRBJ1-1,TRBD1,.,TRBV6-6,CASSTGQGLMNTEAFF,TGTGCCAGCAGTACGGGACAGGGGTTAATGAACACTGAAGCTTTCTTT
TRBJ2-3,.,.,TRBV27,CATAESTDTQYF,TGCGCCACCGCGGAGAGCACAGATACGCAGTATTTT
TRBJ2-1,.,.,TRBV18,CASSGLGRALETQFF,TGTGCCAGCTCAGGCCTTGGCCGGGCACTCGAGACCCAGTTCTTC
TRBJ2-1,.,many,TRBV7-2,CASSQSSVNEQFF,TGTGCCAGCAGCCAGTCTAGCGTGAATGAGCAGTTCTTC
TRBJ2-5,.,.,TRBV12-3/TRBV12-4,CAGSPEVRGTRQYF,TGTGCCGGCAGTCCAGAGGTTCGGGGGACGCGGCAGTACTTC
TRBJ2-5,.,once,TRBV7-2,CASSLTNIREETQYF,TGTGCCAGTAGCTTAACCAATATTAGAGAAGAGACCCAGTACTTC
TRBJ2-1,.,many,TRBV10-3,CAISDSARGINEQFF,TGTGCCATCAGTGATTCGGCACGGGGAATCAATGAGCAGTTCTTC
TRBJ2-7,.,many,TRBV29-1,CSVVDRYEQYF,TGCAGCGTTGTGGACAGATACGAGCAGTACTTC
TRBJ2-3,TRBD2,.,TRBV20-1,CSVIGSGGVDTQYF,TGCAGTGTCATAGGCAGCGGGGGCGTAGATACGCAGTATTTT
TRBJ2-5,TRBD1,.,TRBV5-1,CASSFRDRVNGQYF,TGCGCCAGCAGCTTCCGGGACAGGGTCAACGGGCAGTACTTC
TRBJ2-1,TRBD2,.,TRBV7-2,CASSLGISGIYNEQFF,TGTGCCAGCAGCTTAGGTATTAGCGGGATCTACAATGAGCAGTTCTTC
TRBJ2-7,TRBD2,many,TRBV14,CASSQGPAGGRYEQYF,TGTGCCAGCAGCCAAGGTCCAGCGGGAGGACGTTACGAGCAGTACTTC
TRBJ1-1,.,few,TRBV7-8,CASSIRTENTEAFF,TGTGCCAGCAGCATAAGGACAGAGAACACTGAAGCTTTCTTT
TRBJ2-5,.,.,TRBV3-1,CASSPVRGSQETQYF,TGTGCCAGCAGCCCCGTTCGTGGCAGTCAAGAGACCCAGTACTTC
TRBJ2-1,TRBD2,.,TRBV7-9,CASSPGTSGESEQFF,TGTGCCAGCAGCCCAGGGACTAGCGGGGAAAGTGAGCAGTTCTTC
TRBJ1-4,.,.,TRBV12-3/TRBV12-4,CASRIPGEKLFF,TGTGCCAGCAGAATTCCAGGGGAAAAACTGTTTTTT
TRBJ2-5,.,.,TRBV20-1,CSARRPQVSETQYF,TGCAGTGCTAGGAGACCACAAGTATCGGAGACCCAGTACTTC
TRBJ2-5,.,many,TRBV12-5,CASGLALAETQYF,TGTGCTAGTGGTTTGGCTTTAGCGGAGACCCAGTACTTC
TRBJ1-2,TRBD1,few,TRBV12-5,CASGLLLDRVTGYTF,TGTGCTAGTGGTTTGCTCCTGGACAGGGTGACTGGCTACACCTTC
TRBJ1-1,.,.,TRBV7-3,CASSLNYKIPGETEAFF,TGTGCCAGCAGCTTAAATTACAAGATCCCGGGTGAAACTGAAGCTTTCTTT
TRBJ2-3,TRBD2,few,TRBV5-4,CASRDGTSGGMSTQYF,TGTGCCAGCAGAGATGGGACTAGCGGGGGGATGAGTACGCAGTATTTT
TRBJ1-2,.,.,TRBV7-9,CASSLIGTITSGYTF,TGCGCCAGCAGCTTAATCGGGACAATCACTAGTGGCTACACCTTC
TRBJ2-7,.,few,TRBV24-1,CATSGQTTEQYF,TGTGCCACCAGTGGACAGACTACCGAGCAGTACTTC
TRBJ2-2,TRBD1,.,TRBV20-1,CSARDKGAHTGELFF,TGCAGTGCTAGAGATAAGGGGGCGCACACCGGGGAGCTGTTTTTT
TRBJ2-1,TRBD1,few,TRBV28,CASTTDRGPRSYNEQFF,TGTGCCAGCACCACAGACAGGGGGCCCCGTTCCTACAATGAGCAGTTCTTC
TRBJ2-5,TRBD2,many,TRBV12-3/TRBV12-4,CASSSTSGMETQYF,TGTGCCAGCAGTTCGACTAGCGGGATGGAGACCCAGTACTTC
TRBJ2-3,.,.,TRBV12-3/TRBV12-4,CASRTTIGASTDTQYF,TGTGCCAGCAGAACCACTATCGGGGCTAGCACAGATACGCAGTATTTT
TRBJ2-1,TRBD2,many,TRBV7-2,CASSLALASGSDEQFF,TGTGCCAGCAGCTTAGCGCTGGCTAGCGGGAGCGACGAGCAGTTCTTC
TRBJ2-7,TRBD2,many,TRBV29-1,CSVGLAGSYEQYF,TGCAGCGTTGGACTAGCGGGATCCTACGAGCAGTACTTC
TRBJ2-7,.,few,TRBV7-2,CASSPPVGIYEQYF,TGTGCCAGCAGCCCCCCCGTTGGGATTTACGAGCAGTACTTC
TRBJ2-3,.,many,TRBV11-1,CASRQAGGTDTQYF,TGTGCCAGTCGACAGGCAGGCGGCACAGATACGCAGTATTTT
TRBJ2-6,.,.,TRBV4-2,CASSQERVSGANVLTF,TGTGCCAGCAGCCAAGAGCGCGTTTCTGGGGCCAACGTCCTGACTTTC
TRBJ2-5,.,.,TRBV11-2,CVSSRHLTGETQYF,TGTGTCAGCAGCCGCCACCTTACAGGAGAGACCCAGTACTTC